These 19 T cell receptor beta chains were sequenced from one sample in a study of patients and donors after allogeneic stem cell transplantation. TCRdb called the RT-PCR reads again in MiXCR, with one record for every CDR3 protein. Of about 960,000 distinct CDR3 sequences listed, around 17% were seen once; the top ten hold around 6%. The specimen sequenced was blood, either unsorted or a sorted T cell fraction (not recorded which). The origin of the receptors is a human donor who was either an allogeneic HSCT recipient or a stem cell or donor lymphocyte infusion donor (not recorded which). It is not recorded whose cells these are; they may come from a transplant donor.

A few counts support this clonotype. A much larger clone differs by one base, so this may be a read error. The rearrangement links TRBV28 to TRBJ1-2; D is undetermined. Deletions cut 2 bases from V and 6 bases from J, with 4 bases between. Germline assignment: CDR1 MDHEN and CDR2 SYDVKM. The CDR3 length is 11 residues. CDR3 residues: CASSLLDGYTF. CDR3 DNA: TGTGCCAGCAGTTTACTCGATGGCTACACCTTC.

This clonotype was observed a single time. This chain uses TRBV18 with TRBJ2-1, with 13 bases aligning to TRBD2. CDR1 and CDR2 from the germline V gene are KGHSH and LQKENI. The V gene end was trimmed by 0 bases and the J gene end by 2 bases; junction bases not matched to a gene: 7. The CDR3 is 19 amino acids. DNA for the CDR3: TGTGCCAGCTCACCACCGACTAGCGGGGGGTCTAACGCCTACAATGAGCAGTTCTTC. It specifies CASSPPTSGGSNAYNEQFF. Complete variable domain (other parts from reference TRBV18 and TRBJ2-1): NAGVMQNPRHLVRRRGQEARLRCSPMKGHSHVYWYRQLPEEGLKFMVYLQKENIIDESGMPKERFSAEFPKEGPSILRIQQVVRGDSAAYFCASSPPTSGGSNAYNEQFFGPGTRLTVL.

This clonotype was seen many times. This sequence joins TRBV10-3 and TRBJ2-6; no clear D gene. The CDR3 has 13 amino acids. Germline-derived CDR1 and CDR2 are ENHRY and SYGVKD. V lost 4 bases, J lost 3 bases, and 4 bases lay in between. DNA of the CDR3: TGTGCCATCAGTGGGTTTGGGGCCAACGTCCTGACTTTC. It encodes CAISGFGANVLTF.

This clonotype has a handful of counts. This sequence joins TRBV11-2 and TRBJ2-1, with D perhaps TRBD2 (7 bases). V was clipped by 1 base and J by 5 bases, with 15 bases between them. In germline, CDR1 is SGHAT, CDR2 FQNNGV. This CDR3 has 16 amino acids. The chain's CDR3 is CASSLAVRGRNNEQFF. CDR3 DNA sequence: TGTGCCAGCAGCTTAGCGGTGCGGGGGCGCAACAATGAGCAGTTCTTC. Drawing the rest from reference TRBV11-2 and TRBJ2-1, the complete variable domain is EAGVAQSPRYKIIEKRQSVAFWCNPISGHATLYWYQQILGQGPKLLIQFQNNGVVDDSQLPKDRFSAERLKGVDSTLKIQPAKLEDSAVYLCASSLAVRGRNNEQFFGPGTRLTVL.

This clonotype has more than one count but fewer than ten. The gene calls are TRBV5-1 and TRBJ2-2; D assignment may be TRBD1 or TRBD2 (5 bases each). V shed 1 base and J shed 1 base, with 11 bases lying between them. In germline, CDR1 is SGHRS, CDR2 YFSETQ. This CDR3 is built from 16 residues. Written as DNA, the CDR3 is TGCGCCAGCAGCTTGCGAGGGACGGGGAACACCGGGGAGCTGTTTTTT. The encoded protein is CASSLRGTGNTGELFF.

This clonotype was detected many times. V gene TRBV12-3 or TRBV12-4 combines with J gene TRBJ2-1; D is unresolved. This CDR3 is built from 12 residues. V was trimmed by 2 bases and J by 10 bases, leaving 9 bases between them. CDR3 coding DNA: TGTGCCAGCAGTTTAATCGGACGGGAGCAGTTCTTC. Protein sequence: CASSLIGREQFF.

This clonotype appeared a few times. This sequence joins TRBV3-1 and TRBJ2-1; D remains ambiguous. V lost 5 bases, J lost 2 bases, and 13 bases lay in between. This CDR3 comprises 15 residues. Germline V gene data show CDR1 as LGHDT and CDR2 as YNNKEL (reference sequence). CDR3 region: CASSYIDRPYNEQFF. The CDR3 DNA reads TGTGCCAGCAGCTACATTGACCGGCCCTACAATGAGCAGTTCTTC.

The CDR3 DNA reads TGTGCCAGCTGGGGGACAGGGGTTACCAAAAACATTCAGTACTTC. It specifies CASWGTGVTKNIQYF. The J gene is TRBJ2-4, the V gene TRBV28, with 10 positions matching TRBD1. V was clipped by 8 bases and J by 2 bases; unmatched bases: 6. The CDR3 runs 15 residues. CDR1 is MDHEN, CDR2 SYDVKM, per germline. Variable domain in full (rest from reference TRBV28 and TRBJ2-4): DVKVTQSSRYLVKRTGEKVFLECVQDMDHENMFWYRQDPGLGLRLIYFSYDVKMKEKGDIPEGYSVSREKKERFSLILESASTNQTSMYLCASWGTGVTKNIQYFGAGTRLSVL.

This clonotype came up a few times. CDR3 protein: CASSYGTGKYEQYF. CDR3 DNA sequence: TGTGCCAGCAGTTACGGGACAGGGAAGTACGAGCAGTACTTC. The chain is built from TRBV6-5 and TRBJ2-7; 9 nucleotides agree with TRBD1. The trim removed 2 bases at V and 4 bases at J, leaving 3 bases unmatched. The CDR3 contains 14 residues. The germline CDR1 and CDR2 sequences are MNHEY and SVGAGI.

This clonotype was counted only a few times. This chain links TRBV10-3 with TRBJ2-1, with 7 positions matching TRBD2. The V segment lost 1 base and the J segment 6 bases; nucleotides outside the gene matches: 3. Germline V gene data show CDR1 as ENHRY and CDR2 as SYGVKD. The CDR3 consists of 14 residues. CDR3 in amino acids: CAISEFAGVNEQFF. For the CDR3, the DNA is TGTGCCATCAGTGAGTTTGCGGGAGTCAATGAGCAGTTCTTC.

The sample holds a few counts of this clonotype. J is TRBJ2-7 and V is TRBV7-9; the D is unclear. CDR3 length equals 14 residues. V shed 2 bases and J shed 3 bases, with 11 bases lying between them. In germline, CDR1 is SEHNR, CDR2 FQNEAQ (reference sequence). CDR3 nucleotide sequence: TGTGCCAGCAGCTTAAATCTCGACCACTACGAGCAGTACTTC. The encoded protein is CASSLNLDHYEQYF. Full variable domain (rest looked up from reference TRBV7-9 and TRBJ2-7): DTGVSQNPRHKITKRGQNVTFRCDPISEHNRLYWYRQTLGQGPEFLTYFQNEAQLEKSRLLSDRFSAERPKGSFSTLEIQRTEQGDSAMYLCASSLNLDHYEQYFGPGTRLTVT.

This chain uses TRBV19 with TRBJ2-3; 12 positions match TRBD2. This CDR3 region has 14 residues. Germline V gene sequence: CDR1 LNHDA, CDR2 SQIVND (reference sequence). The J segment lost 7 bases and the V segment lost 5 bases, leaving 4 bases of the junction unmatched. CDR3 sequence reads: CASSLGTSGYTQYF. The CDR3 bases are TGTGCCAGTAGTCTCGGGACTAGCGGGTATACGCAGTATTTT.

CDR3 sequence reads: CASTPAFGGEQYF. CDR3 DNA sequence: TGTGCCAGCACCCCGGCGTTTGGGGGCGAGCAGTACTTC. The gene calls are TRBV7-2 and TRBJ2-7; TRBD1 or TRBD2 may be the D gene (5 bases each). Trimming took 7 bases from V and 6 from J, leaving 16 bases between them. Germline assignment: CDR1 SGHTA and CDR2 FQGNSA. The CDR3 is 13 amino acids.

This chain joins TRBV18 and TRBJ1-1; D remains unclear. Germline CDR1 KGHSH, CDR2 LQKENI. Trimming left V 2 bases short and J 0 bases short, with 10 bases between. The CDR3 has 15 residues. The CDR3 bases are TGTGCCAGCTCACCAGAGATGACTCTGAACACTGAAGCTTTCTTT. Translation gives CASSPEMTLNTEAFF.

This clonotype occurred a few times. The chain employs TRBV10-3 and TRBJ1-2; 7 nucleotides line up with TRBD1. V lost 8 bases and J lost 4; bases outside the gene matches: 13. This CDR3 contains 15 residues. The V gene's germline CDR1 is ENHRY and CDR2 SYGVKD. This chain's CDR3 is CAIGAQTGSAYGYTF. In DNA, the CDR3 is TGTGCCATCGGGGCCCAGACAGGGAGCGCCTATGGCTACACCTTC.

The chain links TRBV29-1 to TRBJ2-3, with 8 nucleotides matching TRBD1. This CDR3 region has 13 residues. CDR1 and CDR2 from the germline V gene are SQVTM and ANQGSEA. Trimming removed 6 bases from V and 5 bases from J; junction bases left unmatched: 7. The CDR3 nucleotides are TGCAGCGTGCCCAGGGGGCAGGTAGATACGCAGTATTTT. It encodes CSVPRGQVDTQYF.

This clonotype was seen more than once but under ten times. The chain recombines TRBV6-1 with TRBJ1-2, with no clear D. V was shortened by 6 bases and J by 6 bases, with 23 bases between the two germline ends. Germline assignment: CDR1 MNHNS and CDR2 SASEGT. The CDR3 length is 16 residues. The CDR3 DNA is TGTGCCAGCAGCCGCCTCAGGAGGGCAAATCGGGATGGCTACACCTTC. Translation gives CASSRLRRANRDGYTF.

This chain's CDR3 is CASSALGKDINEQFF. CDR3 DNA sequence: TGTGCCAGCAGTGCCCTAGGGAAGGATATCAATGAGCAGTTCTTC. The rearrangement joins TRBV27 to TRBJ2-1, with D hard to call. Trimming removed 5 bases from V and 6 bases from J, with 17 bases in between. From germline, CDR1 is MNHEY and CDR2 SMNVEV (reference sequence). This CDR3 has 15 residues.

The chain recombines TRBV6-2 or TRBV6-3 with TRBJ2-3, with unresolved D. Germline loops: CDR1 MNHEY, CDR2 SVGEGT. The CDR3 has 12 amino acids. The V end lost 8 bases, the J end lost 2 bases, and 8 bases lay between the germline ends. The CDR3 loop is CASGHTTDTQYF. CDR3 DNA: TGTGCCAGCGGTCATACCACAGATACGCAGTATTTT.